The 30 T cell receptor beta chains given below trace back to one sample, sequenced in a study of beta chain features in type 1 diabetes. Reverse transcribing all isolated RNA meant expressed TCRB transcripts were sequenced. Some clones are missing from TCRdb's copy, which holds only in-frame ones; the method was immunoSEQ multiplex PCR. Of 600,000 to 700,000 clones in the sample, roughly 13% were seen once. Their antigen targets remain unknown. Study conclusions and caveats: Moderately but significantly shorter TCRB CDR3s were found in Type 1 diabetes patients in all four CD4+ subsets.

Input material: naive CD4+ T cells from blood. The receptor set was obtained from a man aged 18 to 30 with type 1 diabetes.

The sample holds a few counts of this clone. V is TRBV10-3 and J is TRBJ1-1; D is unresolved. Germline lookup yields CDR1 ENHRY and CDR2 SYGVKD. The CDR3 totals 13 residues. Trimming pared 2 bases from V and 1 base from J, leaving 5 bases between. This CDR3 is CAISEKKNTEAFF. CDR3 in DNA: TGTGCCATCAGTGAGAAGAAGAACACTGAAGCTTTCTTT.

This clone was observed a handful of times. The CDR3 is CASSQEKGQGYNSPLHF. In DNA form, the CDR3 reads TGCGCCAGCAGCCAAGAGAAGGGACAGGGATATAATTCACCCCTCCACTTT. The chain uses TRBV4-1 and TRBJ1-6, with 9 nucleotides matching TRBD1. Losses at the gene ends were 0 bases for V and 4 bases for J; bases not matched to a gene: 4. Germline CDR1 MGHRA, CDR2 YSYEKL. This CDR3 is 17 amino acids long.

J is TRBJ2-3 and V is TRBV5-1; no reliable D call. From germline, CDR1 is SGHRS and CDR2 YFSETQ. CDR3 length equals 15 residues. Trimming took 3 bases from V and 6 from J, leaving 17 bases between them. CDR3 in amino acids: CASSSGLNIRDTQYF. CDR3 DNA: TGCGCCAGCAGCTCGGGTCTCAACATACGGGATACGCAGTATTTT.

J is TRBJ1-2 and V is TRBV6-5, with TRBD1 identical over 7 bases. V lost 2 bases to trimming and J lost 4 bases; unmatched junction nucleotides: 7. CDR3 length: 15 residues. From germline, CDR1 is MNHEY and CDR2 SVGAGI. The CDR3 reads CASSYETGISYGYTF. The DNA for the CDR3 is TGTGCCAGCAGTTACGAGACAGGGATCTCCTATGGCTACACCTTC.

The CDR3 coding sequence is TGTGCCAGCAGCTTAAACAGGGAAGAGACCCAGTACTTC. Protein product: CASSLNREETQYF. V and J are TRBV7-6 and TRBJ2-5; weak D call: TRBD1 (6 bases). The CDR3 covers 13 residues. V was trimmed by 2 bases and J by 3 bases, leaving 7 bases between them. Germline CDR1 SGHVS, CDR2 FNYEAQ.

This clone occurred a few times. This sequence joins TRBV5-1 and TRBJ2-2; tentatively, D is TRBD1 (6 bases). V lost 4 bases, J lost 6 bases, and 19 bases lay in between. The CDR3 extends over 16 amino acids. Germline loops: CDR1 SGHRS, CDR2 YFSETQ. The CDR3 region is CASSLYGGTEAGELFF. The CDR3 DNA sequence: TGCGCCAGCAGCCTATATGGGGGCACAGAGGCCGGGGAGCTGTTTTTT.

The table lists this clone with a few counts. The chain joins TRBV6-4 to TRBJ1-6, with D perhaps TRBD1 (5 bases). The CDR3 loop spans 13 amino acids. The germline CDR1 and CDR2 sequences are MRHNA and SNTAGT. V lost 5 bases and J lost 7, with 9 bases in between. DNA for the CDR3: TGTGCCAGCAGTCAGGGCATGAATTCACCCCTCCACTTT. Protein sequence: CASSQGMNSPLHF.

This chain connects TRBV30 to TRBJ1-1, with unresolved D. Germline CDR1 and CDR2: GTSNPN and SVGIG (reference sequence). Trimming pared 0 bases from V and 0 bases from J, leaving 11 bases between. This CDR3 comprises 15 residues. CDR3 loop: CAWSVRGKMNTEAFF. The CDR3 bases are TGTGCCTGGAGTGTAAGAGGCAAAATGAACACTGAAGCTTTCTTT.

This clone was observed a handful of times. The chain combines TRBV30 with TRBJ1-5; D call uncertain. In germline, CDR1 is GTSNPN, CDR2 SVGIG (reference sequence). Trimming removed 1 base at V and 6 bases at J, with 10 bases between. There are 13 residues in the CDR3. In DNA form, the CDR3 reads TGTGCCTGGAGTGGAGTTGCCGGTCAGCCCCAGCATTTT. Its protein is CAWSGVAGQPQHF.

The chain couples TRBV29-1 to TRBJ1-1; D is possibly TRBD1 (6 bases). The CDR3 spans 15 residues. CDR1 SQVTM and CDR2 ANQGSEA come from the germline V gene. V lost 1 base and J 2 bases, leaving 14 bases between the germline ends. The CDR3 sequence is CSVEGEVGANTEAFF. The CDR3 DNA sequence: TGCAGCGTTGAAGGGGAAGTGGGGGCAAACACTGAAGCTTTCTTT.

The chain recombines TRBV19 with TRBJ2-6; D gene ambiguous. The CDR3 length is 13 residues. The V end was cut by 6 bases, the J end by 4 bases, with 7 bases between. Looked up from germline, CDR1 is LNHDA and CDR2 is SQIVND (reference sequence). The CDR3 here is CASSIRGANVLTF. CDR3 in DNA: TGTGCCAGTAGCATTAGGGGGGCCAACGTCCTGACTTTC.

In this sample, this clone turned up a few times. The chain combines TRBV5-1 with TRBJ2-2; D gene uncertain. The V gene's germline CDR1 is SGHRS and CDR2 YFSETQ. Trimming pared 0 bases from V and 6 bases from J, leaving 12 bases between. The CDR3 is made up of 15 amino acids. Written as DNA, the CDR3 is TGCGCCAGCAGCTTGGCTCAGCCCCAGGCCGGGGAGCTGTTTTTT. Amino acids: CASSLAQPQAGELFF.

This clone was seen only a few times. The rearrangement links TRBV28 to TRBJ2-5; 11 bases match TRBD1. CDR3 length equals 15 residues. With V trimmed by 6 bases and J by 8 bases, 11 bases remained unmatched. From germline, CDR1 is MDHEN and CDR2 SYDVKM. The CDR3 DNA reads TGTGCCAGCAGAAGGACAGGGGGCATAGGCCTTACCCAGTACTTC. This sequence encodes CASRRTGGIGLTQYF.

V gene TRBV5-1 combines with J gene TRBJ1-6, with 9 bases matching TRBD1. The CDR3 totals 16 residues. The junction had 8 bases not matched to a gene; V was cut back by 0 bases and J by 10 bases. Germline V gene sequence: CDR1 SGHRS, CDR2 YFSETQ. The CDR3 here is CASSLGGQGVWSPLHF. As DNA, the CDR3 is TGCGCCAGCAGCTTGGGGGGACAGGGTGTATGGTCACCCCTCCACTTT.

The chain joins TRBV6-1 to TRBJ1-5; D is possibly TRBD1 (5 bases). Trimming took 2 bases from V and 1 from J, leaving 21 bases between them. The CDR3 runs to 19 residues. Germline V gene data show CDR1 as MNHNS and CDR2 as SASEGT. DNA for the CDR3: TGTGCCAGCAGTGAAACGGTTCGGGGCAGGGCCAAGAGCAATCAGCCCCAGCATTTT. Protein product: CASSETVRGRAKSNQPQHF.

V is TRBV2 and J is TRBJ2-5; D ambiguous. Between the trimmed V and J ends, which lost 0 bases and 5 bases, there was a span of 10 bases. This CDR3 comprises 14 residues. Germline V gives CDR1 SNHLY, CDR2 FYNNEI. Here the CDR3 DNA reads TGTGCCAGCAGTGAAGCACTTGGACGGGAGACCCAGTACTTC. Its translation: CASSEALGRETQYF. The full variable domain, completed using reference TRBV2 and TRBJ2-5, is EPEVTQTPSHQVTQMGQEVILRCVPISNHLYFYWYRQILGQKVEFLVSFYNNEISEKSEIFDDQFSVERPDGSNFTLKIRSTKLEDSAMYFCASSEALGRETQYFGPGTRLLVL.

This clone showed up just a few times. This sequence joins TRBV18 and TRBJ1-5; 7 bases are shared with TRBD1. V lost 2 bases and J lost 4; bases outside the gene matches: 5. The CDR3 loop spans 15 amino acids. Germline V gene data show CDR1 as KGHSH and CDR2 as LQKENI. The CDR3 here is CASSPMGTENQPQHF. DNA for the CDR3: TGTGCCAGCTCACCAATGGGGACAGAAAATCAGCCCCAGCATTTT.

This clone was counted between two and nine times. Being one base from a much bigger clone, this may be a read error. CDR3 region: CASSIQETQYF. CDR3 coding DNA: TGTGCCAGCAGCATCCAAGAGACCCAGTACTTC. The gene calls are TRBV5-6 and TRBJ2-5; D is undetermined. The V and J ends lost 4 bases and 1 base respectively, with 2 bases between them. The germline CDR1 and CDR2 sequences are SGHDT and YYEEEE. There are 11 residues in the CDR3.

V gene TRBV15 combines with J gene TRBJ2-1; D remains unclear. Trimming left V 0 bases short and J 10 bases short, with 7 bases between. The CDR3 spans 12 residues. CDR1 and CDR2 from the germline V gene are LNHNV and YYDKDF (reference sequence). The chain's CDR3 is CATSRDPGEQFF. The CDR3 coding sequence is TGTGCCACCAGCAGAGATCCCGGAGAGCAGTTCTTC. The full variable domain, rest sourced from reference TRBV15 and TRBJ2-1, is DAMVIQNPRYQVTQFGKPVTLSCSQTLNHNVMYWYQQKSSQAPKLLFHYYDKDFNNEADTPDNFQSRRPNTSFCFLDIRSPGLGDTAMYLCATSRDPGEQFFGPGTRLTVL.

The genes are TRBV6-6 and TRBJ1-4; unclear D gene. The CDR3 consists of 11 residues. Trimming took off 11 bases at V and 8 bases at J, with 12 bases between the two ends. The germline V gene encodes CDR1 MNHNY and CDR2 SVGAGI (reference sequence). The CDR3 spells CAHGRGEKLFF. The CDR3 coding sequence is TGTGCCCACGGCCGAGGGGAAAAACTGTTTTTT.

In its sample, this clone was seen a few times. The junction departs from the called germline gene at one end, perhaps through a read error. This sequence joins TRBV13 and TRBJ2-7; D not resolved. Germline CDR1 and CDR2: PRHDT and FYEKMQ (reference sequence). This CDR3 contains 13 residues. CDR3 protein: CASSLGLLVEQYF. CDR3 nucleotides: TGTGCCAGCAGCCTAGGCCTGTTGGTCGAGCAGTACTTC.

This clone has more than one count but fewer than ten. The chain links TRBV19 to TRBJ2-1; TRBD2 matches 8 bases. Germline-derived CDR1 and CDR2 are LNHDA and SQIVND (reference sequence). The V gene end was trimmed by 0 bases and the J gene end by 4 bases; junction bases not matched to a gene: 8. CDR3 length: 17 residues. The CDR3 protein is CASSIDGRAARYNEQFF. The CDR3, as DNA: TGTGCCAGTAGTATAGACGGGAGGGCAGCGCGGTACAATGAGCAGTTCTTC.

A remark on this clone: Being one base from a much bigger clone, this may be a read error. The chain employs TRBV5-6 and TRBJ2-1; 7 bases map to TRBD1. The CDR3 is made up of 12 amino acids. J gave up 6 bases and V 4 bases, and 1 base lay outside the gene matches. Germline V gene data show CDR1 as SGHDT and CDR2 as YYEEEE. The CDR3 protein is CASSRQGNEQFF. The CDR3 DNA sequence: TGTGCCAGCAGCCGACAGGGCAATGAGCAGTTCTTC.

The chain has TRBV20-1 and TRBJ2-3; D possibly corresponds to TRBD1 (5 bases). Trimming took 7 bases from V and 3 from J, leaving 8 bases between them. Per germline, CDR1 DFQATT and CDR2 SNEGSKA (reference sequence). This CDR3 is built from 11 residues. This chain's CDR3 is CSVPGTDTQYF. As DNA, the CDR3 is TGCAGTGTCCCAGGGACAGATACGCAGTATTTT.

This clone was detected only a few times. This chain links TRBV9 with TRBJ1-5, with D hard to call. Trimming pared 0 bases from V and 5 bases from J, leaving 6 bases between. This CDR3 spans 13 amino acids. Germline V CDR1 and CDR2: SGDLS, YYNGEE. The CDR3 region has the DNA TGTGCCAGCAGCGTAGATTTGGATCAGCCCCAGCATTTT. Amino acid sequence: CASSVDLDQPQHF.

The CDR3 sequence: CASSSTPRTDTQYF. For the CDR3, the DNA is TGTGCCAGCAGTTCTACACCCAGGACCGATACGCAGTATTTT. This chain links TRBV28 with TRBJ2-3; D ambiguous. The V gene lost 4 bases and the J gene lost 6 bases, with 14 bases spanning the gap. The CDR3 sequence is 14 residues long. CDR1 is MDHEN and CDR2 is SYDVKM in the germline V gene.

The V call is TRBV29-1, the J call TRBJ2-3; TRBD1 aligns across 7 bases. V gave up 5 bases and J gave up 3 bases; unmatched junction bases: 11. This CDR3 has 15 amino acids. Germline values: CDR1 SQVTM, CDR2 ANQGSEA. This chain's CDR3 is CSVPRTGTVTDTQYF. CDR3 coding DNA: TGCAGCGTTCCCAGGACAGGAACAGTTACAGATACGCAGTATTTT.

This clone was counted between two and nine times. The chain links TRBV4-1 to TRBJ2-2, with 7 bases identical to TRBD1. This CDR3 comprises 18 residues. Germline V gene sequence: CDR1 MGHRA, CDR2 YSYEKL. The trim removed 0 bases at V and 0 bases at J, leaving 7 bases unmatched. CDR3 nucleotide sequence: TGCGCCAGCAGCCAAGATCCTCGGGACAGCTCGAACACCGGGGAGCTGTTTTTT. It yields the protein CASSQDPRDSSNTGELFF.

V and J are TRBV11-1 and TRBJ1-1, with no clear D. This CDR3 is built from 12 residues. The V and J ends lost 3 bases and 6 bases respectively, with 8 bases between them. Germline V gives CDR1 SGHAT, CDR2 FQDESV (reference sequence). The CDR3 nucleotides read TGTGCCAGCAGCTTTTCGGTGGCTGAAGCTTTCTTT. Translating it yields CASSFSVAEAFF. Complete variable domain (other parts from reference TRBV11-1 and TRBJ1-1): EAEVAQSPRYKITEKSQAVAFWCDPISGHATLYWYRQILGQGPELLVQFQDESVVDDSQLPKDRFSAERLKGVDSTLKIQPAELGDSAMYLCASSFSVAEAFFGQGTRLTVV.

This clone was seen a handful of times. This chain joins TRBV29-1 and TRBJ1-1; no definite D call. V lost 7 bases and J lost 2, with 14 bases in between. Germline CDR1 is SQVTM and CDR2 is ANQGSEA. This CDR3 is 13 amino acids long. DNA for the CDR3: TGCAGCGGTGATGAGGGTGTTAACACTGAAGCTTTCTTT. Protein product: CSGDEGVNTEAFF.